This T cell receptor (beta chain) is drawn from a study of technical replicates of blood from several donors. This CDR3 comprises 16 residues. Germline-derived CDR1 and CDR2 are KGHSH and LQKENI. V lost 0 bases, J lost 5 bases, and 13 bases lay in between. Data came from immunoSEQ multiplex PCR; TCRdb stores just in-frame clones and leaves some out. Among roughly 71,000 clones, roughly 96% were seen once, and the ten largest hold about 0.22%. This receptor was taken from a human donor in good health. The rearrangement joins TRBV18 to TRBJ2-2; maybe TRBD2 (6 bases). Material: T cells isolated from PBMCs. The CDR3 nucleotides read TGTGCCAGCTCACCACCCATGCGGGGAAGGACCGGGGAGCTGTTTTTT. Protein: CASSPPMRGRTGELFF.